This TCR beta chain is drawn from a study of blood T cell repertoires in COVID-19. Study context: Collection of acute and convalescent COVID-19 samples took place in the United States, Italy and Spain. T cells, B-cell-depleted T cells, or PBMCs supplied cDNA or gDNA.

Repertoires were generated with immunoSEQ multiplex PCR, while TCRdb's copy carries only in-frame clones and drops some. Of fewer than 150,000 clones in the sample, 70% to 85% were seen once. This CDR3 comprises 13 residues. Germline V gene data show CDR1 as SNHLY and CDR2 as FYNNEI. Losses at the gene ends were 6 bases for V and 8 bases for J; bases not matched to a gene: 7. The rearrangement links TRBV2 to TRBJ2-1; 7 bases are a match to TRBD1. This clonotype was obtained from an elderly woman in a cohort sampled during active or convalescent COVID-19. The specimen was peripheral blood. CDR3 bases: TGTGCCAGCAGCTTGGGACAGAGCGATGAGCAGTTCTTC. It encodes CASSLGQSDEQFF.